This T cell receptor beta chain was captured in a study of T-cell reconstitution after alpha-beta-depleted transplantation in children. Whole-study findings and limits: Reported findings indicate that, about two months after transplant, alpha-beta T cells came from several hundred expanded clones, which were derived from non-depleted graft cells. Among T cells one year after transplant, newly produced cells accounted for most counts and diversity. Diversity of TCRbeta at day 60 was high in some patients, arising from surviving recipient T cells and thymic progenitors.

TCRbeta library construction was performed incorporating unique molecular identifiers. TCRdb used MiXCR to reprocess the PCR reads, holding one entry per CDR3 protein. The repertoire holds approximately 800,000 distinct CDR3 sequences, with about 15% as singletons. As for this clonotype: Its specificity is not known. Sequence at one end of the junction differs from germline and may be a read error.

Germline lookup yields CDR1 DFQATT and CDR2 SNEGSKA (reference sequence). The CDR3 is made up of 15 amino acids. The receptor comes from a male patient between 10 and 17 years old who had a stem cell transplant for acute lymphoblastic leukemia, so the T cells may come from the graft donor. The chain employs TRBV20-1 and TRBJ2-2; the D is unclear. The sequenced sample was PBMCs, mostly from graft donor cells, obtained 360 days after TCRalphabeta/CD19-depleted stem cell transplant. In DNA, the CDR3 is TGCAGTGCGAGAGAGGTCGCGGTCAGCACCGGGGAGCTGTTTTTT. It is translated as CSAREVAVSTGELFF.